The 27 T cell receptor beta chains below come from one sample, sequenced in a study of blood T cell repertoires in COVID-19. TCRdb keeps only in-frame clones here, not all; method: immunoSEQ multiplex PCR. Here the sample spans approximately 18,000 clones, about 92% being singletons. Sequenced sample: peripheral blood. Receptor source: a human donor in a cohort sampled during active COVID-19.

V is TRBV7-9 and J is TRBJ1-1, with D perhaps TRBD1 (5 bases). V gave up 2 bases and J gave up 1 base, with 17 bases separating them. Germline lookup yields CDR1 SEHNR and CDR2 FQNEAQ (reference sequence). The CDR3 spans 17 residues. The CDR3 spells CASSLTVGRVWNTEAFF. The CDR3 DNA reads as TGTGCCAGCAGCTTAACAGTAGGCAGGGTTTGGAACACTGAAGCTTTCTTT.

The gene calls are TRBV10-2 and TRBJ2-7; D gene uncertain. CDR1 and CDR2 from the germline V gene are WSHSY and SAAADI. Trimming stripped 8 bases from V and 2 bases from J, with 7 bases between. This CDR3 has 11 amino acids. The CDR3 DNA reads TGCGCCAGCTTCGGTGCCTACGAGCAGTACTTC. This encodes CASFGAYEQYF.

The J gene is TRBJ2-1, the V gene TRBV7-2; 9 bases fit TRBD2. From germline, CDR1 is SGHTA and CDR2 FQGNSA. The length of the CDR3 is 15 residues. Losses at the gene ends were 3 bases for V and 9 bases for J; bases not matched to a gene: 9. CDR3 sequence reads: CASSFKGGGAGEQFF. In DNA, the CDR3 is TGTGCCAGCAGCTTTAAGGGCGGGGGGGCCGGTGAGCAGTTCTTC.

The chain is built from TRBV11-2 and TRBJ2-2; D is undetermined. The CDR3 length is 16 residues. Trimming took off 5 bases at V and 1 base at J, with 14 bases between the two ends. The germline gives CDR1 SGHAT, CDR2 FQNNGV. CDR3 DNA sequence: TGTGCCAGCAGCCTTCTCGGTGGGCAGAACACCGGGGAGCTGTTTTTT. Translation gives CASSLLGGQNTGELFF.

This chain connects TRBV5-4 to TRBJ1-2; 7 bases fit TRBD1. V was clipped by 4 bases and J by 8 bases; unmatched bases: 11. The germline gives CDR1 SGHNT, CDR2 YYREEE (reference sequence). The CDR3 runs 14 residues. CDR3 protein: CASSPTTGVGGYTF. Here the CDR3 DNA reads TGTGCCAGCAGCCCCACTACAGGGGTGGGGGGCTACACCTTC.

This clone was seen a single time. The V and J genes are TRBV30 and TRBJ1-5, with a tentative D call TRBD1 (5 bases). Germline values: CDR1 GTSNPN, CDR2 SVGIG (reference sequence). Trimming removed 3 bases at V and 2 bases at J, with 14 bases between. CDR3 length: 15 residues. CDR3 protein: CAWRGGVGGNQPQHF. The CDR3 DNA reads TGTGCCTGGAGGGGGGGGGTCGGCGGCAATCAGCCCCAGCATTTT.

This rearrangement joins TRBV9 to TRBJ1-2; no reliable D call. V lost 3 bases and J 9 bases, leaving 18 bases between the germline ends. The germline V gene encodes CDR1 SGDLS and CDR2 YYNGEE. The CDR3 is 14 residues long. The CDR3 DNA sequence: TGTGCCAGCAGCGCCCCGGATCGAGGGCATAGCTACACCTTC. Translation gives CASSAPDRGHSYTF.

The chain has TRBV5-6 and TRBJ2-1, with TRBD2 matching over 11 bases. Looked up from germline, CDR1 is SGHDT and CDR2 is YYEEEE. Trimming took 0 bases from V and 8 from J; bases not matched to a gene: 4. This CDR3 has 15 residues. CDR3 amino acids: CASSLAASGGYEQFF. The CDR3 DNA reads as TGTGCCAGCAGCTTGGCGGCTAGCGGGGGGTATGAGCAGTTCTTC.

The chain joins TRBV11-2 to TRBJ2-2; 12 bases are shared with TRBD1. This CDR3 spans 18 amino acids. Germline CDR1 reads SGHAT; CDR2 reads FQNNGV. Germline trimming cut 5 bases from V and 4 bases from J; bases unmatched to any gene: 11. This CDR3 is CASSPWRWDRGRTGELFF. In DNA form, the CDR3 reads TGTGCCAGCAGCCCCTGGAGATGGGACAGGGGGCGCACCGGGGAGCTGTTTTTT.

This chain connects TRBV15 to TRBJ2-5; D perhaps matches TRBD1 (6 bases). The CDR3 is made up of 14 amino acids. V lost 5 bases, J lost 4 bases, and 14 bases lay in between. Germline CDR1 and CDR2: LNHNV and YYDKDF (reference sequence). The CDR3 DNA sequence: TGTGCCACCAGCCCGGTTCAGGGGCTAGAGACCCAGTACTTC. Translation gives CATSPVQGLETQYF. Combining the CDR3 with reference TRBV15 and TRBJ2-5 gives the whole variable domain DAMVIQNPRYQVTQFGKPVTLSCSQTLNHNVMYWYQQKSSQAPKLLFHYYDKDFNNEADTPDNFQSRRPNTSFCFLDIRSPGLGDTAMYLCATSPVQGLETQYFGPGTRLLVL.

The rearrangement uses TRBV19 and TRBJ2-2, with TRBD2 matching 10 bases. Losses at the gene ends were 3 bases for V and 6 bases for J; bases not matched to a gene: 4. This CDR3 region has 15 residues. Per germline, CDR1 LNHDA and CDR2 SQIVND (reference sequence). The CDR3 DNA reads TGTGCCAGTAGTATCCTAAGCGGGGGGGCCGGGGAGCTGTTTTTT. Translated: CASSILSGGAGELFF. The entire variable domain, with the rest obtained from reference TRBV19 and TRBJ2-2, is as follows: DGGITQSPKYLFRKEGQNVTLSCEQNLNHDAMYWYRQDPGQGLRLIYYSQIVNDFQKGDIAEGYSVSREKKESFPLTVTSAQKNPTAFYLCASSILSGGAGELFFGEGSRLTVL.

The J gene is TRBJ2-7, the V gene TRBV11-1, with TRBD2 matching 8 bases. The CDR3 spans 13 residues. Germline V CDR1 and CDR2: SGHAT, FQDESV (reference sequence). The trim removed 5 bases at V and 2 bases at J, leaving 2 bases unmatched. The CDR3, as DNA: TGTGCCAGCAGCACAGCGGGGGCCTACGAGCAGTACTTC. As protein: CASSTAGAYEQYF.

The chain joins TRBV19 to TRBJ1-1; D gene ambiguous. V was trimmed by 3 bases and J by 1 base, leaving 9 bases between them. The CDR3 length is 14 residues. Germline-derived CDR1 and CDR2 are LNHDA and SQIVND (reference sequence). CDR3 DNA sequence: TGTGCCAGTAGTATCCCCACCGGGAACACTGAAGCTTTCTTT. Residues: CASSIPTGNTEAFF.

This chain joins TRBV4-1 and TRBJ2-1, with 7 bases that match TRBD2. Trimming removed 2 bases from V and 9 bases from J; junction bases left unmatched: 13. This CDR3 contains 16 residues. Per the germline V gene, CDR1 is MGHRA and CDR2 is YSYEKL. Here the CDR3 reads CASSQQSSGSNFEQFF. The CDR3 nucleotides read TGCGCCAGCAGCCAACAATCTAGCGGATCCAATTTTGAGCAGTTCTTC.

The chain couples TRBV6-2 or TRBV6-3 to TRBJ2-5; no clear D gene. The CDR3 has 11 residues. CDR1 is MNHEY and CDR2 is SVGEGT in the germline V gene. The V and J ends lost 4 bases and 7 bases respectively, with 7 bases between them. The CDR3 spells CASSWRGTQYF. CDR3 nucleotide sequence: TGTGCCAGCAGTTGGAGAGGGACCCAGTACTTC.

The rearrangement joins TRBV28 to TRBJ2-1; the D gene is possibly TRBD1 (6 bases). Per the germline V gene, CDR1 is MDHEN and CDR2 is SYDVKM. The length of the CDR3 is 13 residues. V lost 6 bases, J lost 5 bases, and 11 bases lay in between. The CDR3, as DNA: TGTGCCAGCAGCCAGGACAGCCACAATGAGCAGTTCTTC. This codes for CASSQDSHNEQFF.

CDR3 protein: CASSLGGGNQPQHF. The CDR3 DNA sequence: TGTGCCAGCAGTTTAGGGGGGGGCAATCAGCCCCAGCATTTT. The chain couples TRBV27 to TRBJ1-5; maybe TRBD1 (5 bases). The germline V gene encodes CDR1 MNHEY and CDR2 SMNVEV (reference sequence). The CDR3 has 14 amino acids. Trimming took 2 bases from V and 2 from J, leaving 7 bases between them.

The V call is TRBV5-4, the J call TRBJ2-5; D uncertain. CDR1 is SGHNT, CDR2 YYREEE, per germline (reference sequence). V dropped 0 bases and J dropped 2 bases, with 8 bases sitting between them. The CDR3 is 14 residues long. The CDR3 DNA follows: TGTGCCAGCAGCTTGGGAGGCCTTCAAGAGACCCAGTACTTC. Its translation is CASSLGGLQETQYF.

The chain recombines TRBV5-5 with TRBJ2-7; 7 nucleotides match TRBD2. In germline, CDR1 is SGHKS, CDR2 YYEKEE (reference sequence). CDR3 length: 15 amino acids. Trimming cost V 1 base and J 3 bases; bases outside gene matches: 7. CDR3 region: CASSLWEGRFYEQYF. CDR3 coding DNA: TGTGCCAGCAGCTTGTGGGAGGGGCGGTTCTACGAGCAGTACTTC. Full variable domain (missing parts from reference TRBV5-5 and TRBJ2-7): DAGVTQSPTHLIKTRGQQVTLRCSPISGHKSVSWYQQVLGQGPQFIFQYYEKEERGRGNFPDRFSARQFPNYSSELNVNALLLGDSALYLCASSLWEGRFYEQYFGPGTRLTVT.

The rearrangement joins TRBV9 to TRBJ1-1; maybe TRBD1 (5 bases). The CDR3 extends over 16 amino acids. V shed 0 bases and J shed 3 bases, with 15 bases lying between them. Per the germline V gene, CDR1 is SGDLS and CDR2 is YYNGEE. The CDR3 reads CASSVVSGGIDTEAFF. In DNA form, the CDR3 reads TGTGCCAGCAGCGTAGTCTCTGGGGGGATAGACACTGAAGCTTTCTTT.

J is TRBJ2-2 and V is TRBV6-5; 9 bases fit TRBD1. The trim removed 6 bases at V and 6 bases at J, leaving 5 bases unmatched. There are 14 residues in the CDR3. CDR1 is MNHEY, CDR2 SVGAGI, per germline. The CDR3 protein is CASRGTGMAGELFF. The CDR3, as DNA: TGTGCCAGCAGGGGGACAGGGATGGCCGGGGAGCTGTTTTTT.

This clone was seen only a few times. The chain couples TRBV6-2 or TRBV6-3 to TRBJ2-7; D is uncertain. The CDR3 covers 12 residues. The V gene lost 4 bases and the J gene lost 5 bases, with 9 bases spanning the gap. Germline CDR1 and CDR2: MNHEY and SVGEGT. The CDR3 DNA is TGTGCCAGCAGTTGGTATCAGGACGAGCAGTACTTC. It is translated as CASSWYQDEQYF.

The CDR3 DNA reads as TGTGCCAGCAGTTACTCGGAGGAGGGTGATGAAAAACTGTTTTTT. Its translation: CASSYSEEGDEKLFF. The gene calls are TRBV6-5 and TRBJ1-4; D is unclear. The germline V gene encodes CDR1 MNHEY and CDR2 SVGAGI. The CDR3 spans 15 residues. V dropped 0 bases and J dropped 6 bases, with 11 bases sitting between them.

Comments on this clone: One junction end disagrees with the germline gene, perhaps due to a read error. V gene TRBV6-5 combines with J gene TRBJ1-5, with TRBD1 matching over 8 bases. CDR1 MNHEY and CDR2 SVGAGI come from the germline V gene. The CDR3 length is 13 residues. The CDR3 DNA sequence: TGTGCCAGCAGCCGCGGACAGGGAGGGATAAAAGTTTTT. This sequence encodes CASSRGQGGIKVF.

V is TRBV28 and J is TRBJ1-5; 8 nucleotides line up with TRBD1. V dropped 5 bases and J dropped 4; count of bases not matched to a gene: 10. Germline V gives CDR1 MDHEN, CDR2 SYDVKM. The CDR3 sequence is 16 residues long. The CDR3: CASSDPGTGKNQPQHF. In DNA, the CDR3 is TGTGCCAGCAGTGACCCGGGGACAGGAAAAAATCAGCCCCAGCATTTT.

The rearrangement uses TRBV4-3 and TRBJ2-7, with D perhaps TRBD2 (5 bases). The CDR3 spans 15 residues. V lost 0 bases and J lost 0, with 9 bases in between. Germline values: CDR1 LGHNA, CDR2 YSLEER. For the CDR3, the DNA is TGCGCCAGCAGCCAAGATCTGGGGAGCTCCTACGAGCAGTACTTC. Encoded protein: CASSQDLGSSYEQYF.

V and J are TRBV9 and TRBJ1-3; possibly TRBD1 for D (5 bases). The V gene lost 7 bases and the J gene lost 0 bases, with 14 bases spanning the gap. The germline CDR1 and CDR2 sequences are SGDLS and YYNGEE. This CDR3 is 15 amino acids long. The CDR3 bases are TGTGCCAGCCAACAGGCTCCCAACTCTGGAAACACCATATATTTT. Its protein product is CASQQAPNSGNTIYF.